This T cell receptor (beta chain) is drawn from a study of CD8 T cells in Susac syndrome. Study summary: Among the Susac syndrome patients sequenced, over five had active disease and about eight were in remission.

Sequencing of TCR beta, carried out with a high-throughput approach, was applied to CD8+ and CD4+ T cells from the blood. Random hexamers were used to reverse transcribe the RNA input (about 0.5 to 1 ug). A multiplex approach, immunoSEQ multiplex PCR, amplified TCR beta CDR3 across 54 Vbeta and 13 Jbeta. TCRdb redid the calling of the immunoSEQ multiplex PCR reads with MiXCR, one entry per CDR3 protein. The table shows about 120,000 distinct CDR3 sequences, with over 90% occurring only once. CDR1 is SGHNT, CDR2 YYREEE, per germline (reference sequence). The CDR3 loop spans 13 amino acids. V was cut by 3 bases and J by 6 bases, with 9 bases left in between.

This chain uses TRBV5-4 with TRBJ2-2, with D unresolved. The source is a human donor with Susac syndrome. The source material was CD8+ T cells from PBMCs. The CDR3 coding sequence is TGTGCCAGCAGCTGGCCCGGACCCGGGGAGCTGTTTTTT. Translation: CASSWPGPGELFF.